What follows is one T cell receptor (beta chain) and its context. What it binds is unknown. Germline V gene lookup returns CDR1 SGHVS and CDR2 FQNEAQ. Trimming removed 3 bases at V and 5 bases at J, with 17 bases between. The length of the CDR3 is 15 residues. Terminally differentiated effector memory CD45RA+ cells were left out of the naive CD8 fraction, which was CD45RO-negative and positively selected for CCR7. Donors, healthy HIV-negative adults, lacked recent acute infections or vaccinations. The data are from a study of shared clonotypes between healthy human individuals. Study-wide results and limits: Generally, naive subsets (rather than memory subsets) showed larger estimated richness.

Each cell subset's genomic DNA was divided evenly among several immunoSEQ plates. It was about 190 ng DNA, approximately 30,000 T cell genomes, that sorted-subset replicate PCRs used. TCRdb's table, derived via immunoSEQ multiplex PCR, lists solely in-frame clones and lacks some. The sample contains 600,000 or so clones, 95% to 98% of which appear only once. The source is a man in his thirties or forties in good health. Sequenced sample: naive CD8+ T cells sorted from blood. The chain uses TRBV7-8 and TRBJ2-7; no clear D gene. The CDR3 reads CASSFTRLVVDEQYF. The CDR3 bases are TGTGCCAGCAGCTTTACGCGGCTAGTAGTCGACGAGCAGTACTTC.